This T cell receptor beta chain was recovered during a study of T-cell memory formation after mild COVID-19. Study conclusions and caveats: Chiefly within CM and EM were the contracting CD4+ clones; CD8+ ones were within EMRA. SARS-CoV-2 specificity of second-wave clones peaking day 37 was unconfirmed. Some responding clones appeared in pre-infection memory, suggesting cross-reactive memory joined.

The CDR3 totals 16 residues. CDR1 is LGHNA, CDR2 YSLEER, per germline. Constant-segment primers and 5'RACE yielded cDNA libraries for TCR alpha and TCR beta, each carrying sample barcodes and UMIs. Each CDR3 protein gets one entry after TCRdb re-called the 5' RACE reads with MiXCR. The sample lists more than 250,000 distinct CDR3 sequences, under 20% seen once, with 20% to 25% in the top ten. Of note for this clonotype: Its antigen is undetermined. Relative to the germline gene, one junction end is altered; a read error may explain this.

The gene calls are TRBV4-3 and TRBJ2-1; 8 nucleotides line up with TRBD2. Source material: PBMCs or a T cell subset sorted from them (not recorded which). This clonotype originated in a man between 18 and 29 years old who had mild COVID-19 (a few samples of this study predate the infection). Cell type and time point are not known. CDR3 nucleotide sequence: TGCGCCATCAGCCAAGTGGCGGGGGGTGCCTACAATGAGCAGTTCTTC. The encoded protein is CAISQVAGGAYNEQFF.